The 27 T cell receptor beta chains in this list originate from one sample, sequenced in a study of blood T cells in healthy people across ages (dated by TCRdb to about 2015). Preparation of the library involved 5' RACE. The sequencer was an Illumina HiSeq 2500. The second PCR ran for roughly 7 to 11 cycles and used a J-beta primer mix along with a sample-barcoded 5' primer. TCRdb trimmed public reads at Q25 via fastp, called clones via MiXCR and kept in-frame beta chains. Identical CDR3 protein sequences are pooled into one entry, listed with their most common genes and DNA. Present in this sample are roughly 800,000 distinct CDR3 sequences, roughly 50% of which were seen just once. 20% to 25% of the sample is in the top ten clones. Sequenced: blood. Receptors were obtained from a man under 40 in good health.

This clonotype appeared many times. The genes are TRBV4-3 and TRBJ1-2; no clear D. CDR1 and CDR2 from the germline V gene are LGHNA and YSLEER. The V and J ends lost 1 base and 8 bases respectively, with 14 bases between them. The CDR3 sequence is 14 residues long. CDR3 amino acids: CASSQGIRSGGYTF. In nucleotides, the CDR3 is TGCGCCAGCAGCCAAGGAATCAGGTCAGGAGGCTACACCTTC.

This sequence joins TRBV20-1 and TRBJ2-5; 11 bases match TRBD1. In germline, CDR1 is DFQATT, CDR2 SNEGSKA (reference sequence). The CDR3 contains 14 residues. J lost 5 bases, V lost 3 bases, and 5 bases had no gene match. The CDR3 region has the DNA TGCAGTGCTAGGGGGACAGGGGGAGGCGAGACCCAGTACTTC. Its translation: CSARGTGGGETQYF.

The chain links TRBV3-1 to TRBJ2-5, with 11 bases that match TRBD2. Germline CDR1 reads LGHDT; CDR2 reads YNNKEL (reference sequence). J gave up 4 bases and V 3 bases, and 10 bases lay outside the gene matches. The length of the CDR3 is 17 residues. CDR3 sequence: CASSHPSGGPRGETQYF. For the CDR3, the DNA is TGTGCCAGCAGCCACCCTAGCGGGGGGCCGAGAGGAGAGACCCAGTACTTC.

CDR3 sequence: CASTIRLFGGYTF. The CDR3 DNA reads TGTGCCAGCACCATCAGGCTTTTCGGCGGCTACACCTTC. The chain uses TRBV2 and TRBJ1-2; D uncertain. Between the trimmed V and J ends, which lost 7 bases and 8 bases, there was a span of 17 bases. The CDR3 spans 13 residues. From germline, CDR1 is SNHLY and CDR2 FYNNEI.

The chain is built from TRBV4-2 and TRBJ2-3, with TRBD2 matching 12 bases. Trimming cost V 4 bases and J 6 bases; bases outside gene matches: 20. This CDR3 is 20 amino acids long. Germline CDR1 and CDR2: LGHNA and YNFKEQ. In nucleotides, the CDR3 is TGTGCCAGCAGCCGCAAAAGACTAGCGGGAGTCGCGTGGGGACCGGATACGCAGTATTTT. Protein sequence: CASSRKRLAGVAWGPDTQYF.

This sequence joins TRBV6-5 and TRBJ1-2; D call uncertain. Germline CDR1 is MNHEY and CDR2 is SVGAGI. This CDR3 comprises 13 residues. V shed 5 bases and J shed 7 bases, with 14 bases lying between them. The CDR3 sequence: CASSRASNGGYTF. CDR3 nucleotide sequence: TGTGCCAGCAGTCGCGCTTCAAACGGTGGCTACACCTTC.

V usage is TRBV7-3 and J usage is TRBJ1-1, with D possibly TRBD1 on 5 matching bases. V was shortened by 5 bases and J by 5 bases, with 12 bases between the two germline ends. CDR3 length equals 13 residues. Germline CDR1 SGHTA, CDR2 FQGTGA. This CDR3 is CASSPEGRTEAFF. The CDR3 DNA follows: TGTGCCAGCAGCCCAGAGGGACGGACTGAAGCTTTCTTT.

J is TRBJ2-3 and V is TRBV6-2 or TRBV6-3; a weak D match, TRBD2 (6 bases). CDR1 and CDR2 from the germline V gene are MNHEY and SVGEGT. This CDR3 has 14 residues. Trimming took off 7 bases at V and 2 bases at J, with 13 bases between the two ends. CDR3 region: CASTLAGFTDTQYF. The CDR3 DNA reads as TGTGCCAGCACCCTTGCGGGATTCACAGATACGCAGTATTTT.

The chain recombines TRBV20-1 with TRBJ2-2; D unclear. CDR1 DFQATT and CDR2 SNEGSKA come from the germline V gene (reference sequence). The CDR3 totals 15 residues. Trimming took off 0 bases at V and 3 bases at J, with 11 bases between the two ends. The DNA for the CDR3 is TGCAGTGCTAGAGATGTACGGGCGGACACCGGGGAGCTGTTTTTT. This sequence encodes CSARDVRADTGELFF.

The chain couples TRBV27 to TRBJ1-2; maybe TRBD1 (5 bases). Between the trimmed V and J ends, which lost 4 bases and 2 bases, there was a span of 11 bases. The CDR3 length is 14 residues. Germline CDR1 and CDR2: MNHEY and SMNVEV (reference sequence). This CDR3 reads CASSWGYPNYGYTF. The DNA for the CDR3 is TGTGCCAGCAGTTGGGGCTATCCAAACTATGGCTACACCTTC.

J is TRBJ1-6 and V is TRBV7-2, with TRBD1 as a possible D gene (5 bases). The CDR3 contains 16 residues. V lost 5 bases and J lost 0, with 11 bases in between. CDR1 and CDR2 (germline): SGHTA, FQGNSA. The CDR3 spells CASSHGTDSYNSPLHF. CDR3 sequence (DNA): TGTGCCAGCAGCCACGGGACGGACTCCTATAATTCACCCCTCCACTTT.

The rearrangement joins TRBV4-3 to TRBJ1-2; D perhaps matches TRBD1 (5 bases). The CDR3 spans 17 residues. With 2 bases removed from V and 6 bases from J, the gap between germline ends came to 22 bases. Per germline, CDR1 LGHNA and CDR2 YSLEER. The CDR3 nucleotides are TGCGCCAGCAGCCAATCCAAGGTGGGAGGGGATAAGGATGGCTACACCTTC. It codes for CASSQSKVGGDKDGYTF.

CDR3 nucleotides: TGTGCCAGCAGTTACTCGATGACGGGAACGGTGAATGAGCAGTTCTTC. It specifies CASSYSMTGTVNEQFF. The chain employs TRBV6-6 and TRBJ2-1, with D perhaps matching TRBD2 (5 bases). The V gene lost 0 bases and the J gene lost 7 bases, with 16 bases spanning the gap. There are 16 residues in the CDR3. Germline V gene sequence: CDR1 MNHNY, CDR2 SVGAGI (reference sequence).

This clonotype was detected only a few times. The V and J genes are TRBV20-1 and TRBJ1-6; a possible D gene is TRBD1 (5 bases). The CDR3 has 14 residues. Germline-derived CDR1 and CDR2 are DFQATT and SNEGSKA (reference sequence). The germline V and J ends were trimmed by 4 bases and 12 bases, with 19 bases remaining between them. The chain's CDR3 is CSAKQAQINLPLHF. CDR3 DNA sequence: TGCAGTGCTAAACAGGCACAGATAAACCTACCCCTCCACTTT.

This clonotype was detected only a few times. The chain combines TRBV4-1 with TRBJ2-2, with 7 nucleotides matching TRBD1. The CDR3 loop spans 15 amino acids. The junction had 6 bases not matched to a gene; V was cut back by 3 bases and J by 5 bases. The germline V gene encodes CDR1 MGHRA and CDR2 YSYEKL. CDR3 residues: CASSHLGGRTGELFF. The CDR3 bases are TGCGCCAGCAGCCACCTAGGGGGCCGGACCGGGGAGCTGTTTTTT.

In this sample, this clonotype turned up a few times. This rearrangement joins TRBV20-1 to TRBJ2-1, with TRBD2 matching over 8 bases. Germline V gene sequence: CDR1 DFQATT, CDR2 SNEGSKA (reference sequence). Trimming removed 1 base from V and 7 bases from J; junction bases left unmatched: 3. The CDR3 extends over 13 amino acids. CDR3 DNA sequence: TGCAGTGCTAGAGTCACTAGCGGAAATGAGCAGTTCTTC. This encodes CSARVTSGNEQFF.

This clonotype was recorded a few times. The rearrangement links TRBV21-1 to TRBJ2-6; the listed D gene, TRBD1, was not tested against the DNA. TRBV21-1 is labeled a pseudogene. This CDR3 is 19 amino acids long. In nucleotides, the CDR3 is TGTGCCAGCAGCCTATGGAATCCGGGACGGCACTCTGGGGCCAACGTCCTGACTTTC. This gives the protein CASSLWNPGRHSGANVLTF.

This clonotype was observed a few times. The V call is TRBV7-2, the J call TRBJ2-7; D is perhaps TRBD2 (5 bases). The V gene's germline CDR1 is SGHTA and CDR2 FQGNSA. V lost 1 base, J lost 2 bases, and 12 bases lay in between. This CDR3 spans 15 amino acids. As DNA, the CDR3 is TGTGCCAGCAGCTTAGTTGGTAGCGCAGCCTACGAGCAGTACTTC. Translation gives CASSLVGSAAYEQYF.

The chain employs TRBV10-3 and TRBJ1-2; D gene uncertain. V was cut by 6 bases and J by 1 base, with 12 bases left in between. Germline lookup yields CDR1 ENHRY and CDR2 SYGVKD. This CDR3 is built from 14 residues. CDR3: CAIRLLGNNYGYTF. In nucleotides, the CDR3 is TGTGCCATCAGATTGCTGGGTAATAACTATGGCTACACCTTC.

The chain joins TRBV7-2 to TRBJ1-6; D is undetermined. V lost 3 bases to trimming and J lost 12 bases, with 12 bases between them. Germline loops: CDR1 SGHTA, CDR2 FQGNSA. The CDR3 is made up of 13 amino acids. CDR3 in DNA: TGTGCCAGCAGCTTCGATCCGGCCAAACCCCTCCACTTT. Protein product: CASSFDPAKPLHF.

In nucleotides, the CDR3 is TGTGCCACCGATGGGGCGCGGGGGGAGCAGTTCTTC. Amino acid sequence: CATDGARGEQFF. The chain has TRBV6-5 and TRBJ2-1, with 7 bases fitting TRBD2. Trimming at V came to 10 bases and at J to 10 bases, leaving 10 bases not matched to a gene. CDR3 length: 12 residues. Germline lookup yields CDR1 MNHEY and CDR2 SVGAGI.

The rearrangement joins TRBV7-2 to TRBJ2-3; D is unresolved. Trimming took 4 bases from V and 6 from J, leaving 8 bases between them. Germline assignment: CDR1 SGHTA and CDR2 FQGNSA. The CDR3 length is 12 residues. This CDR3 is CASSSVPDTQYF. The CDR3 DNA reads TGTGCCAGCAGCTCGGTTCCCGATACGCAGTATTTT.

The J gene is TRBJ2-1, the V gene TRBV3-1; D might be TRBD2 (6 bases). V lost 3 bases and J 0 bases, leaving 9 bases between the germline ends. This CDR3 spans 15 amino acids. In germline, CDR1 is LGHDT, CDR2 YNNKEL (reference sequence). The CDR3 bases are TGTGCCAGCAGCCAGGGGCGGGGCTCCTACAATGAGCAGTTCTTC. This translates into CASSQGRGSYNEQFF.

V usage is TRBV5-1 and J usage is TRBJ2-1; 9 bases are a match to TRBD2. This CDR3 has 18 amino acids. Unmatched junction bases numbered 12, after V lost 5 bases and J lost 0 bases. The germline gives CDR1 SGHRS, CDR2 YFSETQ. Here the CDR3 reads CASRRTSGRTSSYNEQFF. The CDR3, as DNA: TGCGCCAGCAGACGAACTAGCGGGCGTACGAGCTCCTACAATGAGCAGTTCTTC.

This clonotype has more than one count but fewer than ten. Mismatch with germline at one junction end may stem from a read error. The chain couples TRBV29-1 to TRBJ2-7; D perhaps matches TRBD2 (6 bases). The length of the CDR3 is 15 residues. Germline V gene sequence: CDR1 SQVTM, CDR2 ANQGSEA. DNA for the CDR3: TGCAGCGCCGTCCAGCGCGCGGGGCTCTTCTACGAGCGGTACTTC. Its protein is CSAVQRAGLFYERYF.

This sequence joins TRBV20-1 and TRBJ1-3; D remains ambiguous. Germline lookup yields CDR1 DFQATT and CDR2 SNEGSKA (reference sequence). CDR3 size: 13 residues. Trimming took 1 base from V and 8 from J, leaving 12 bases between them. CDR3 sequence: CSARVRGVDTIYF. The CDR3 bases are TGCAGTGCTAGAGTACGGGGAGTAGACACCATATATTTT.

Notes on this clonotype: A read error may account for a junction end that differs from germline. The CDR3 DNA reads TGTGCCAGCAGCGTAGGTCTCTACAATTCACTCCTCCACTTT. Translation gives CASSVGLYNSLLHF. This sequence joins TRBV9 and TRBJ1-6; no clear D. In germline, CDR1 is SGDLS, CDR2 YYNGEE. The CDR3 is made up of 14 amino acids.